Below, 2 T cell receptor beta chains from the same sample are listed, as sequenced in a study of cytomegalovirus exposure and HLA in healthy donors. TCRdb's copy holds only in-frame clones and misses some; the assay was immunoSEQ multiplex PCR. The sample contains about 220,000 clones, approximately 88% of which appear only once. Material: PBMCs. All receptors derive from a woman aged 25 to 39 in good health and CMV-seropositive.

The rearrangement joins TRBV29-1 to TRBJ2-1; D is uncertain. The V end lost 8 bases, the J end lost 7 bases, and 12 bases lay between the germline ends. Germline CDR1 is SQVTM and CDR2 is ANQGSEA. CDR3 size: 11 residues. The CDR3 DNA is TGCAGCACCCGGACCCAAAATGAGCAGTTCTTC. It specifies CSTRTQNEQFF.

The chain joins TRBV5-6 to TRBJ2-4; possibly TRBD2 for D (6 bases). With 1 base removed from V and 3 bases from J, the gap between germline ends came to 17 bases. Germline V gene sequence: CDR1 SGHDT, CDR2 YYEEEE. The CDR3 is 17 residues long. CDR3 protein: CASSLRGTPFDKNIQYF. As DNA, the CDR3 is TGTGCCAGCAGCTTGCGAGGGACTCCCTTTGACAAAAACATTCAGTACTTC.